This paragraph reports one T cell receptor (delta chain). No antigen is known for it. TCRdb pairs this DNA with a much larger clone's protein that differs at residue 7, likely a read error; the protein shown was translated from the DNA. The record originates from a study of γδ T cells in repeated Plasmodium falciparum infection. Findings of the study overall: Compared with Australian children, Malian Vdelta2-negative repertoires seemed more clonal, less diverse, less shared. The Malian cohort came from a small rural village of predominantly one ethnic group.

Bulk repertoires came from Vgamma9/Vdelta2+ or Vdelta2-negative gammadelta T cells flow-sorted from PBMC. TRG and TRD sequences were obtained from every sorted gammadelta sample. TCRdb re-called the multiplex PCR reads via CATT. The sample shows under 50,000 delta-chain clones, over 1.5% of them seen only once. Germline CDR1 and CDR2: TVYSNPD and GDNSRS (reference sequence). The CDR3 has 21 amino acids. The V gene end was trimmed by 1 base and the J gene end by 4 bases; junction bases not matched to a gene: 26. The source is a pool of human donors (malaria-infected and uninfected, not separated). V is TRDV3 and J is TRDJ1; 11 nucleotides line up with TRDD3. TCRdb supplies no J gene; here it was assigned by aligning the nucleotide sequence to germline. The sample was gamma-delta T cells from blood. The CDR3 DNA is TGTGCCTTTACTCCTCTCGATGGGATGGGGGATACGCGGGACGGTTTCGATAAACTCATCTTT. Translated: CAFTPLDGMGDTRDGFDKLIF.